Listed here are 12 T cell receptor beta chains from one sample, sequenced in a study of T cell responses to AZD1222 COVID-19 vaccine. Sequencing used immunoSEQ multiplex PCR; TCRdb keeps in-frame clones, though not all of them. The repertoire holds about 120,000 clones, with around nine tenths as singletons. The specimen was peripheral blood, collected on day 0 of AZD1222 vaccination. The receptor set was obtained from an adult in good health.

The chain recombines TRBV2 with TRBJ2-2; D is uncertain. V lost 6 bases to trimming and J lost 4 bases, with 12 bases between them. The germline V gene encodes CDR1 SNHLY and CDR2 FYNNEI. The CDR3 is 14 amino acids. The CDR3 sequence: CASRLTGATGELFF. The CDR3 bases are TGTGCCAGCAGGCTGACTGGCGCCACCGGGGAGCTGTTTTTT.

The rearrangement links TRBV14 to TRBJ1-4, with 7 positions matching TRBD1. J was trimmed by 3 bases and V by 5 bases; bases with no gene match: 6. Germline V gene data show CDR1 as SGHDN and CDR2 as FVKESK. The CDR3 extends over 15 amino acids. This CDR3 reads CASSKGGTANEKLFF. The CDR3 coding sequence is TGTGCCAGCAGCAAAGGGGGGACAGCTAATGAAAAACTGTTTTTT.

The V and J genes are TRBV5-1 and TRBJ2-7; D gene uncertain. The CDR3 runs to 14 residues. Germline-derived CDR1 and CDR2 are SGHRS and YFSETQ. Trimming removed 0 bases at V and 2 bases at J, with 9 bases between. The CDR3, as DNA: TGCGCCAGCAGCTTGGCGCCAGGAGCCTACGAGCAGTACTTC. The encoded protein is CASSLAPGAYEQYF.

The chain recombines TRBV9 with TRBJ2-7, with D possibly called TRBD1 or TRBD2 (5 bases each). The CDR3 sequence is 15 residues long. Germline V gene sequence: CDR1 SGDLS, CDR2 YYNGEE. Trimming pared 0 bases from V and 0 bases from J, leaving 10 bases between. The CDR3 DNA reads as TGTGCCAGCAGCGTAGGGGACGTAGTCTCCTACGAGCAGTACTTC. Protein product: CASSVGDVVSYEQYF.

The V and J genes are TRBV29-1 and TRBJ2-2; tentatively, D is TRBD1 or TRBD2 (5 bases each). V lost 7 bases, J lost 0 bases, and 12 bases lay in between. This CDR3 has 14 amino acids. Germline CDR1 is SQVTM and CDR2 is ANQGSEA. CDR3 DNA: TGCAGCGCGGGTGGGACGACGAACACCGGGGAGCTGTTTTTT. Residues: CSAGGTTNTGELFF.

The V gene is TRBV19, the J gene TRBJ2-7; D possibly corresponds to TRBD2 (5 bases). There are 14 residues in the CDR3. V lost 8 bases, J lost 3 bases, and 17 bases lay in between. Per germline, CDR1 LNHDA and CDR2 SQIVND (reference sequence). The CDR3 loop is CASRGSGTGYEQYF. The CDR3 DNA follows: TGTGCCAGTCGAGGGTCCGGAACCGGCTACGAGCAGTACTTC. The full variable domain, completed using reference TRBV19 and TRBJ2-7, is DGGITQSPKYLFRKEGQNVTLSCEQNLNHDAMYWYRQDPGQGLRLIYYSQIVNDFQKGDIAEGYSVSREKKESFPLTVTSAQKNPTAFYLCASRGSGTGYEQYFGPGTRLTVT.

As DNA, the CDR3 is TGTGCCACCACAGGGGAGTGGGCTAATGAAAAACTGTTTTTT. This translates into CATTGEWANEKLFF. The rearrangement links TRBV28 to TRBJ1-4; TRBD1 matches at 7 bases. Germline CDR1 and CDR2: MDHEN and SYDVKM. V dropped 10 bases and J dropped 3; count of bases not matched to a gene: 8. The CDR3 covers 14 residues. The full variable domain, in which reference TRBV28 and TRBJ1-4 provide the parts outside the CDR3, is DVKVTQSSRYLVKRTGEKVFLECVQDMDHENMFWYRQDPGLGLRLIYFSYDVKMKEKGDIPEGYSVSREKKERFSLILESASTNQTSMYLCATTGEWANEKLFFGSGTQLSVL.

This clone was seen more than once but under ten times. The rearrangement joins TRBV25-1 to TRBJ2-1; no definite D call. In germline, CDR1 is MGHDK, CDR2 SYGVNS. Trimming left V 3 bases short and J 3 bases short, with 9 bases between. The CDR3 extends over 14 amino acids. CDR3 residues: CASSDGLIYNEQFF. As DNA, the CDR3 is TGTGCCAGCAGTGACGGGCTTATCTACAATGAGCAGTTCTTC.

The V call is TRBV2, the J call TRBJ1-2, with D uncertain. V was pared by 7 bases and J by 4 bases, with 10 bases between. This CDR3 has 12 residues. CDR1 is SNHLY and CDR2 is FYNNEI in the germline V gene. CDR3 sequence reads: CASTLYSYGYTF. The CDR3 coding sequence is TGTGCCAGCACCTTGTACAGCTATGGCTACACCTTC.

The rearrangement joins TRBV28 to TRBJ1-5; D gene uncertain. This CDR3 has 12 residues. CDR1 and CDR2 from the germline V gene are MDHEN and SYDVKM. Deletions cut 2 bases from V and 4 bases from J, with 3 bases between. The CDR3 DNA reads TGTGCCAGCAGTTTAGGGAATCAGCCCCAGCATTTT. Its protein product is CASSLGNQPQHF.

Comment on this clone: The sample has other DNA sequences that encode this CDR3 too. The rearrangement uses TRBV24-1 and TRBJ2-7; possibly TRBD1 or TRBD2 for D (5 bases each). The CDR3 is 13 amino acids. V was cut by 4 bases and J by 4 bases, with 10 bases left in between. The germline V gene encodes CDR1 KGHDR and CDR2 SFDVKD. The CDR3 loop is CATSDAGTYEQYF. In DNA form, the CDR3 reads TGTGCCACCAGTGACGCAGGGACGTACGAGCAGTACTTC.

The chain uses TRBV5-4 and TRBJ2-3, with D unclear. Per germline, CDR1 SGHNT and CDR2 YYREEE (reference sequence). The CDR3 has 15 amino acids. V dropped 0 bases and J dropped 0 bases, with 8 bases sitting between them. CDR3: CASSLGGPSTDTQYF. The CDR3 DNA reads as TGTGCCAGCAGCTTGGGTGGACCCAGCACAGATACGCAGTATTTT.